One T cell receptor (beta chain) is described in this entry. The PCR was carried out with 60 Vbeta primers and 13 Jbeta primers. Produced via immunoSEQ multiplex PCR; TCRdb's table is partial and in-frame only. Altogether 95,000 to 150,000 clones are present, approximately 72% being singletons, with the ten largest covering approximately 30%. There are 13 residues in the CDR3. CDR1 and CDR2 from the germline V gene are SNHLY and FYNNEI. V was shortened by 1 base and J by 3 bases, with 6 bases between the two germline ends. The data originate from a study of cytomegalovirus exposure and HLA in healthy donors.

J is TRBJ1-1 and V is TRBV2; D is uncertain. Sample: PBMCs. This receptor was identified in a man aged 55-75 years in good health and CMV-seropositive. The CDR3: CASSEGRDTEAFF. Here the CDR3 DNA reads TGTGCCAGCAGTGAAGGTAGAGACACTGAAGCTTTCTTT.